The rows below give T cell receptor beta chains drawn from one sample of a study of shared clonotypes between healthy human individuals. Measured with immunoSEQ multiplex PCR; TCRdb has only the in-frame clones, and not every one. The sample yields about 2.4 million clones, roughly 93% seen once. Sequencing was performed on naive CD4+ T cells from PBMCs. Source of these receptors: a man younger than 35 in good health. Some clones in this sample may be carry-over from other donors' samples. CDR3s include the opening cysteine and the closing phenylalanine or tryptophan. D genes are given only for firm matches. A clone size is listed for some rows: how often the clone was seen (once, few, many), or a class if it is expanded.

TRBJ2-3 | . | . | TRBV6-1 | TGTGCCAGCAGTGATCGAGGCACAGATACGCAGTATTTT | CASSDRGTDTQYF
TRBJ1-1 | . | . | TRBV28 | TGTGCCAGCAGGGGAACGGGGAACACTGAAGCTTTCTTT | CASRGTGNTEAFF
TRBJ2-5 | . | . | TRBV29-1 | TGCAGCGTTGGCCAGTATCGAGAGACCCAGTACTTC | CSVGQYRETQYF
TRBJ1-2 | . | . | TRBV25-1 | TGTGCCAGCAGTGAACTGGGGGCGCGAAACTATGGCTACACCTTC | CASSELGARNYGYTF
TRBJ2-5 | . | . | TRBV18 | TGTGCCAGCTCACCACCCGGCGGAGCGAGGGAGACCCAGTACTTC | CASSPPGGARETQYF
TRBJ2-3 | . | . | TRBV7-3 | TGTGCCAGCAGCTTAGCCGGTAACACAGATACGCAGTATTTT | CASSLAGNTDTQYF
TRBJ1-3 | . | . | TRBV28 | TGTGCCAGCAGTTTACTCGGGGGCTCTGGAAACACCATATATTTT | CASSLLGGSGNTIYF
TRBJ1-1 | . | . | TRBV19 | TGTGCCAGTAGTATGGAGCAGGGAGTCCCTGAAGCTTTCTTT | CASSMEQGVPEAFF
TRBJ1-2 | . | . | TRBV21-1 | TGTGCCAGCAGGTCCGGAGGACAGGGTCGGTATGGCTACACCTTC | CASRSGGQGRYGYTF
TRBJ2-1 | . | TRBD2 | TRBV20-1 | TGCGGGGGACTAGCGGGACCTGAGCAGTTCTTC | CGGLAGPEQFF
TRBJ1-1 | . | . | TRBV4-1 | TGCGCCAGCAGCCAGAGTCACAGTAACACTGAAGCTTTCTTT | CASSQSHSNTEAFF
TRBJ2-7 | . | TRBD1 | TRBV5-1 | TGCGCCACCAAACAGACGCCGGGACAGACTTACGAGCAGTACTTC | CATKQTPGQTYEQYF
TRBJ2-1 | . | . | TRBV6-5 | TGTGCCAGCAGTTACTCGGCGGGGCTTCCCGAGCGGTTCTTC | CASSYSAGLPERFF
TRBJ1-2 | . | . | TRBV4-2 | TGTGCCAGCAGCCAAGAATTAAGACCGGGAGTTCAAAACTATGGCTACACCTTC | CASSQELRPGVQNYGYTF
TRBJ2-1 | . | . | TRBV19 | TGTGCCAGTAGTCCAAGGCGGCTAGGCGATGAGCAGTTCTTC | CASSPRRLGDEQFF
TRBJ2-7 | . | TRBD2 | TRBV5-4 | TGTGCCAGCAGCTACCCGGGACTAGGGTTCGAGCAGTACTTC | CASSYPGLGFEQYF
TRBJ2-1 | . | TRBD1 | TRBV2 | TGTGCCAGCAGTGGAAGTACAGGGGTTGCCTACAATGAGCAGTTCTTC | CASSGSTGVAYNEQFF
TRBJ1-1 | . | . | TRBV7-5 | TGTGCCAGAAGCGAAGGCTTAGGGGGAAGCGATGTGATGAACACTGAAGCTTTCTTT | CARSEGLGGSDVMNTEAFF
TRBJ1-2 | few | . | TRBV25-1 | TGTGCCAGCAGTGTTTCAGGAGCCTATGGCTACACCTTC | CASSVSGAYGYTF
TRBJ1-5 | . | . | TRBV5-1 | TGCGCCAGCAGCTTGTCCGGACCCGGGGAGCCCCAGCATTTT | CASSLSGPGEPQHF
TRBJ2-5 | once | TRBD2 | TRBV30 | TGTGCCTGTCCGGGACTAGCAGGGGGAGAGACCCAGTACTTC | CACPGLAGGETQYF
TRBJ2-1 | few | TRBD2 | TRBV11-2 | TGTGCCAGCAGGGGACTAGCGGGACCCTACAATGAGCAGTTCTTC | CASRGLAGPYNEQFF
TRBJ2-1 | . | TRBD1 | TRBV5-4 | TGTGCCAGCAGCATACCGGGACAGGGTAGGGTTGAGCAGTTCTTC | CASSIPGQGRVEQFF
TRBJ1-1 | . | . | TRBV30 | TGTGCCTGGAGCCGAGGACTGGACACTGAAGCTTTCTTT | CAWSRGLDTEAFF
TRBJ2-1 | few | . | TRBV5-1 | TGCGCCAGCAGCCCAGAATACAATGAGCAGTTCTTC | CASSPEYNEQFF
TRBJ1-1 | few | TRBD1 | TRBV18 | TGTGCCAGCTCACCTCAGGGGGTACTGAACACTGAAGCTTTCTTT | CASSPQGVLNTEAFF
TRBJ2-5 | once | . | TRBV5-1 | TGCGCCAGCAGCTTCCGGGACCTACAAGAGACCCAGTACTTC | CASSFRDLQETQYF
TRBJ1-1 | once | . | TRBV18 | TGTGCCAGCTCACCCACTGCTGGTGGGAACACTGAAGCTTTCTTT | CASSPTAGGNTEAFF
TRBJ2-3 | . | . | TRBV6-6 | TGTGCCAGCAGGGACTTTCCTGCAGATACGCAGTATTTT | CASRDFPADTQYF
TRBJ1-3 | . | . | TRBV5-1 | TGCGCCAGCAGCTTGGATGGTTCTGGAAACACCATATATTTT | CASSLDGSGNTIYF
TRBJ1-5 | . | TRBD1 | TRBV6-1 | TGTGCCAGCAGGAAAACAGGGGGCGATCAGCCCCAGCATTTT | CASRKTGGDQPQHF
TRBJ1-2 | . | TRBD1 | TRBV19 | TGTGCCAGTAGTGTACAGGGGGAGGTTGGCTACACCTTC | CASSVQGEVGYTF
TRBJ2-7 | . | TRBD2 | TRBV6-6 | TGTGCCAGTAGACTAGCGGGAGGGACCTACGAGCAGTACTTC | CASRLAGGTYEQYF
TRBJ1-1 | . | . | TRBV15 | TGTGCCACCAGCAGAGGTACGGGGGACGGCACTGAAGCTTTCTTT | CATSRGTGDGTEAFF
TRBJ1-5 | . | TRBD1 | TRBV28 | TGTGCCAGCAGCCCCGAGGGACAGGGAAGGAACCAGCCCCAGCATTTT | CASSPEGQGRNQPQHF
TRBJ2-6 | . | TRBD1 | TRBV5-1 | TGCGCCAGCAGCTTGGCGGGACAGGGAGGATCTCTCGGGGCCAACGTCCTGACTTTC | CASSLAGQGGSLGANVLTF
TRBJ2-5 | . | TRBD1 | TRBV7-2 | TGTGCCAGCAGCCCATACAGGGGGGAAGAGACCCAGTACTTC | CASSPYRGEETQYF
TRBJ1-2 | . | . | TRBV5-5 | TGTGCCAGCAGCTTGCCCGGCAACTACGGGCTCTATGGCTACACCTTC | CASSLPGNYGLYGYTF
TRBJ2-1 | once | TRBD2 | TRBV5-4 | TGTGCCAGCAGCTTGTGGGGAACTAGCGGGAGCAATGAGCAGTTCTTC | CASSLWGTSGSNEQFF
TRBJ1-1 | . | TRBD1 | TRBV18 | TGTGCCAGCTCACCAAAACAGGGGGCGGTCACTGAAGCTTTCTTT | CASSPKQGAVTEAFF
TRBJ2-1 | . | TRBD2 | TRBV7-3 | TGTGCCAGCAGCTTAATCGCGGGAGATTACAATGAGCAGTTCTTC | CASSLIAGDYNEQFF
TRBJ2-5 | . | TRBD1 | TRBV25-1 | TGTGCCAGCAGTGGGATACAGGGGGGAGAGACCCAGTACTTC | CASSGIQGGETQYF
TRBJ2-7 | . | TRBD2 | TRBV7-9 | TGTGCCAGCAGCTACGGACTAGCGGGAGCCTACTACGAGCAGTACTTC | CASSYGLAGAYYEQYF
TRBJ2-7 | . | TRBD1 | TRBV11-2 | TGTGCCAGCAGATTCCCGGGACAGGGGCCGTACGAGCAGTACTTC | CASRFPGQGPYEQYF
TRBJ2-5 | . | . | TRBV19 | TGTGCCAGTAGTTCCAGGGTAGAGACCCAGTACTTC | CASSSRVETQYF
TRBJ2-2 | . | TRBD2 | TRBV7-3 | TGTGCCAGCAGCCCCGGGACTAGCGGGCTCACCGGGGAGCTGTTTTTT | CASSPGTSGLTGELFF
TRBJ1-1 | . | . | TRBV7-7 | TGTGCCAGCAACCCATTAGCGGGGGTGAACACTGAAGCTTTCTTT | CASNPLAGVNTEAFF
TRBJ2-4 | . | TRBD1 | TRBV5-4 | TGTGCCAGCAGCTTGGAGGGACAGGGTCTGGCCAAAAACATTCAGTACTTC | CASSLEGQGLAKNIQYF